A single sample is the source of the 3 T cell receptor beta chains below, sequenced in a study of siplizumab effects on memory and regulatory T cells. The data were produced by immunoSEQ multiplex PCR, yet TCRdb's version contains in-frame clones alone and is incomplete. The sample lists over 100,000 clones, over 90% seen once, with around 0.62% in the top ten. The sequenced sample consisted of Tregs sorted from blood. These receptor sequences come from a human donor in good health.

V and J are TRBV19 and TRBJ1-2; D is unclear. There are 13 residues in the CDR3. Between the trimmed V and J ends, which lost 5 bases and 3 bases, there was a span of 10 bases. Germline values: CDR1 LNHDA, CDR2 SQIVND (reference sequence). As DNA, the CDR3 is TGTGCCAGTAGTCTCGGGGTCGACTATGGCTACACCTTC. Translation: CASSLGVDYGYTF. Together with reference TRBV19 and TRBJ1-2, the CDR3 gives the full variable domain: DGGITQSPKYLFRKEGQNVTLSCEQNLNHDAMYWYRQDPGQGLRLIYYSQIVNDFQKGDIAEGYSVSREKKESFPLTVTSAQKNPTAFYLCASSLGVDYGYTFGSGTRLTVV.

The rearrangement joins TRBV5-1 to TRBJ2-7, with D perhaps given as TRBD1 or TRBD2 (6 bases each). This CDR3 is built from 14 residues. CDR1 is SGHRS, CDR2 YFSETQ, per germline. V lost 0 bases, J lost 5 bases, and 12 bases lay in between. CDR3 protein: CASSLVPGADEQYF. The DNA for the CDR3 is TGCGCCAGCAGCTTGGTTCCGGGGGCGGACGAGCAGTACTTC.

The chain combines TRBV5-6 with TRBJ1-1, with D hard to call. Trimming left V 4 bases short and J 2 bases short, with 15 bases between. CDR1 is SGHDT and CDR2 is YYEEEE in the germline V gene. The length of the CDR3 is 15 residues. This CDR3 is CASSPRPGGNTEAFF. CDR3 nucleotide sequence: TGTGCCAGCAGCCCCCGCCCGGGCGGCAACACTGAAGCTTTCTTT.